This T cell receptor beta chain was identified during a study of cytomegalovirus exposure and HLA in healthy donors. Overall study results and limits: Presence/absence analyses supposed approximately even sequencing depth among donors. Later on, an analysis showed TCR association rates differing by HLA locus, with DRB1 the most and HLA-C the fewest.

The CDR3 covers 14 residues. Germline lookup yields CDR1 MNHNS and CDR2 SASEGT. Losses at the gene ends were 5 bases for V and 2 bases for J; bases not matched to a gene: 4. Healthy bone marrow donors made up the donor group. Primers for the PCR totalled 60 Vbeta and 13 Jbeta. Produced via immunoSEQ multiplex PCR; TCRdb's table is partial and in-frame only. The table shows 100,000 to 150,000 clones, with more than 80% occurring only once. In regard to this clone: The antigen remains unidentified.

The J gene is TRBJ2-7, the V gene TRBV6-1; 9 positions agree with TRBD1. Material for sequencing was PBMCs. The clonotype was recovered from a man aged 35 to 55 in good health and CMV-seronegative. The CDR3 sequence: CASSPRQGAYEQYF. Here the CDR3 DNA reads TGTGCCAGCAGTCCTCGACAGGGGGCCTACGAGCAGTACTTC.